Below are 31 T cell receptor beta chains sequenced from a single sample in a study of OX40 agonist ivuxolimab in advanced cancers. The method was immunoSEQ multiplex PCR; TCRdb's version includes in-frame clones alone and lacks a portion of them. This table has roughly 30,000 clones, roughly 83% appearing once. The material was CD4+ or CD8+ T cells sorted from blood, obtained in a trial of the OX40 agonist ivuxolimab. All receptors come from an adult with an advanced solid tumor such as melanoma, head and neck, liver or kidney cancer.

In its sample, this clone is medium-sized. This sequence joins TRBV5-6 and TRBJ2-1; 10 bases are a match to TRBD2. CDR3 length: 15 residues. CDR1 is SGHDT and CDR2 is YYEEEE in the germline V gene. The J segment lost 3 bases and the V segment lost 2 bases, leaving 2 bases of the junction unmatched. CDR3 residues: CASSFSGGNYNEQFF. The CDR3 DNA reads as TGTGCCAGCAGCTTTAGCGGGGGGAACTACAATGAGCAGTTCTTC.

The rearrangement links TRBV2 to TRBJ2-5, with D perhaps matching TRBD1 or TRBD2 (5 bases each). CDR1 SNHLY and CDR2 FYNNEI come from the germline V gene. The CDR3 has 12 amino acids. The CDR3: CAPGRTWETQYF. The CDR3 coding sequence is TGTGCACCGGGACGTACTTGGGAGACCCAGTACTTC.

The J gene is TRBJ1-2, the V gene TRBV9; 8 bases are a match to TRBD1. CDR3 size: 16 residues. CDR1 is SGDLS, CDR2 YYNGEE, per germline. V lost 4 bases, J lost 0 bases, and 8 bases stayed unmatched. The CDR3 nucleotides are TGTGCCAGCAGCACCCTCGGACAGGGAGCTAACTATGGCTACACCTTC. Protein product: CASSTLGQGANYGYTF.

The chain combines TRBV7-9 with TRBJ2-5; 8 bases align to TRBD1. There are 15 residues in the CDR3. Trimming removed 8 bases from V and 4 bases from J; junction bases left unmatched: 12. CDR1 is SEHNR and CDR2 is FQNEAQ in the germline V gene (reference sequence). The CDR3 sequence is CASAKATGETETQYF. CDR3 nucleotides: TGTGCCAGCGCAAAGGCGACAGGGGAGACAGAGACCCAGTACTTC.

This chain links TRBV27 with TRBJ1-6; possibly TRBD1 for D (5 bases). V dropped 4 bases and J dropped 6 bases, with 10 bases sitting between them. This CDR3 has 14 residues. CDR1 is MNHEY, CDR2 SMNVEV, per germline (reference sequence). CDR3 DNA: TGTGCCAGCAGTTACCAGGGCAGTAATTCACCCCTCCACTTT. It encodes CASSYQGSNSPLHF.

The chain carries TRBV29-1 and TRBJ2-7, with 9 bases fitting TRBD1. CDR3 size: 13 residues. CDR1 SQVTM and CDR2 ANQGSEA come from the germline V gene. Trimming cost V 6 bases and J 7 bases; bases outside gene matches: 10. CDR3 residues: CSVGRTGVDEQYF. The CDR3, as DNA: TGCAGCGTCGGCCGGACAGGGGTCGATGAGCAGTACTTC.

Notes on this clone: Given the absence of the conserved phenylalanine or tryptophan at the CDR3 end, a read error is likely. The DNA is omitted, as the CDR3 cannot be located on it reliably, and the CDR3 follows TCRdb's listing. The chain recombines TRBV10-1 with TRBJ1-6; the D call of TRBD1 is as the table states it, not checked on the DNA. The CDR3 sequence runs 12 residues, both termini included. Germline CDR1 reads WNHNN; CDR2 reads SYGVQD (reference sequence). The CDR3 sequence is CASSDPRTGPHL.

As regards this clone: The junction differs from germline at one of its ends, possibly a read error. The rearrangement joins TRBV2 to TRBJ2-5; tentative D call: TRBD1 (5 bases). CDR3 length: 11 amino acids. Per germline, CDR1 SNHLY and CDR2 FYNNEI. The CDR3 DNA sequence: TGTGCCAGCAGTGAAGGAGTGGGGCCCCACTTC. Translated: CASSEGVGPHF.

The chain joins TRBV10-1 to TRBJ2-5; 9 bases fit TRBD2. The CDR3 totals 16 residues. V shed 8 bases, J shed 1 base, and the junction held 11 bases outside the gene matches. CDR1 WNHNN and CDR2 SYGVQD come from the germline V gene (reference sequence). For the CDR3, the DNA is TGCGCCAGCCGACCATCCGGACTAGCGTGCCAAGAGACCCAGTACTTC. Translating gives CASRPSGLACQETQYF.

This chain joins TRBV7-9 and TRBJ2-7; no clear D. V was pared by 5 bases and J by 2 bases, with 13 bases between. The CDR3 totals 14 residues. The germline V gene encodes CDR1 SEHNR and CDR2 FQNEAQ (reference sequence). CDR3: CASSPKDIPYEQYF. DNA for the CDR3: TGTGCCAGCAGCCCCAAAGATATACCCTACGAGCAGTACTTC.

The chain links TRBV15 to TRBJ2-2; D gene uncertain. Per germline, CDR1 LNHNV and CDR2 YYDKDF (reference sequence). Trimming removed 1 base at V and 7 bases at J, with 7 bases between. The CDR3 has 13 amino acids. Written as DNA, the CDR3 is TGTGCCACCAGCAGAGGGTACGGCGGGGAGCTGTTTTTT. Translating it yields CATSRGYGGELFF.

V gene TRBV5-6 combines with J gene TRBJ1-4; D not certain. Trimming shortened V by 0 bases and J by 5 bases, and 11 bases separated the two germline ends. This CDR3 contains 15 residues. Germline CDR1 and CDR2: SGHDT and YYEEEE. The CDR3 protein is CASSLGHSLNEKLFF. As DNA, the CDR3 is TGTGCCAGCAGCTTGGGACACTCTCTAAATGAAAAACTGTTTTTT.

The chain couples TRBV2 to TRBJ2-2, with D perhaps matching TRBD1 or TRBD2 (5 bases each). The CDR3 loop spans 16 amino acids. Trimming left V 7 bases short and J 0 bases short, with 15 bases between. From germline, CDR1 is SNHLY and CDR2 FYNNEI. The CDR3 region has the DNA TGTGCCAGCACCACACCCGGGACCTCGAACACCGGGGAGCTGTTTTTT. Translated: CASTTPGTSNTGELFF. Complete variable domain (other parts from reference TRBV2 and TRBJ2-2): EPEVTQTPSHQVTQMGQEVILRCVPISNHLYFYWYRQILGQKVEFLVSFYNNEISEKSEIFDDQFSVERPDGSNFTLKIRSTKLEDSAMYFCASTTPGTSNTGELFFGEGSRLTVL.

This chain links TRBV7-9 with TRBJ2-5; D is perhaps TRBD2 (6 bases). Gene TRBJ2-7 matches the end of the DNA better, so the J call may be wrong. CDR3 length: 15 residues. CDR1 and CDR2 from the germline V gene are SEHNR and FQNEAQ (reference sequence). CDR3 in amino acids: CASSSAGLSPYEQYF. The CDR3 DNA reads as TGTGCCAGCAGCTCGGCGGGGCTATCCCCCTACGAGCAGTACTTC.

V and J are TRBV5-1 and TRBJ2-6; weak D call: TRBD2 (5 bases). The CDR3 has 17 residues. Germline V gene lookup returns CDR1 SGHRS and CDR2 YFSETQ. V lost 3 bases, J lost 0 bases, and 13 bases lay in between. DNA for the CDR3: TGCGCCAGCAGCTCCCCGGGGTACTACTCTGGGGCCAACGTCCTGACTTTC. This codes for CASSSPGYYSGANVLTF.

This sequence joins TRBV5-5 and TRBJ1-1; D call uncertain. V was trimmed by 0 bases and J by 10 bases, leaving 13 bases between them. This CDR3 is built from 13 residues. Germline CDR1 reads SGHKS; CDR2 reads YYEKEE (reference sequence). In DNA, the CDR3 is TGTGCCAGCAGCTTGGTATCAGGTGATGGAGCTTTCTTT. This codes for CASSLVSGDGAFF.

In this sample, this clone turned up a few times. This chain joins TRBV6-1 and TRBJ1-1; D gene ambiguous. CDR1 MNHNS and CDR2 SASEGT come from the germline V gene. The CDR3 is 11 amino acids. V was cut by 10 bases and J by 0 bases, with 6 bases left in between. The CDR3 DNA sequence: TGTGCCACTTTTATGAACACTGAAGCTTTCTTT. Amino acids: CATFMNTEAFF.

The chain links TRBV27 to TRBJ2-2; D remains unclear. Trimming removed 4 bases at V and 7 bases at J, with 7 bases between. This CDR3 comprises 12 residues. The germline gives CDR1 MNHEY, CDR2 SMNVEV (reference sequence). The CDR3 nucleotides are TGTGCCAGCAGTTCGGATCACGGGGAGCTGTTTTTT. This translates into CASSSDHGELFF.

In this sample, this clone turned up once. The chain links TRBV5-6 to TRBJ2-3, with D possibly being TRBD2 (5 bases). Trimming took off 3 bases at V and 5 bases at J, with 22 bases between the two ends. CDR3 length equals 17 residues. Germline values: CDR1 SGHDT, CDR2 YYEEEE. This chain's CDR3 is CASSYPWDLGNRDTQYF. CDR3 DNA sequence: TGTGCCAGCAGCTACCCTTGGGATCTCGGGAATAGAGATACGCAGTATTTT.

The CDR3 sequence is CASGISGGLAETGTFF. The CDR3 bases are TGTGCTAGTGGAATCTCTGGGGGGCTAGCGGAAACCGGGACGTTCTTC. The J gene is TRBJ2-1, the V gene TRBV12-5; tentative D call: TRBD2 (7 bases). The V and J ends lost 6 bases and 15 bases respectively, with 30 bases between them. The CDR3 is made up of 16 amino acids. Looked up from germline, CDR1 is LGHNT and CDR2 is FRNRAP.

The chain carries TRBV5-1 and TRBJ2-1; 8 positions match TRBD2. The junction had 9 bases not matched to a gene; V was cut back by 4 bases and J by 3 bases. The germline V gene has CDR1 SGHRS and CDR2 YFSETQ. The CDR3 is made up of 16 amino acids. Written as DNA, the CDR3 is TGCGCCAGCAGCACCCTTTACGGGGGGGGCTACAATGAGCAGTTCTTC. Amino acids: CASSTLYGGGYNEQFF.

The chain uses TRBV11-2 and TRBJ2-5; 8 bases agree with TRBD1. There are 15 residues in the CDR3. CDR1 and CDR2 from the germline V gene are SGHAT and FQNNGV. Germline trimming cut 1 base from V and 0 bases from J; bases unmatched to any gene: 1. This CDR3 is CASSLGQGYQETQYF. The CDR3 DNA follows: TGTGCCAGCAGCTTAGGACAGGGGTACCAAGAGACCCAGTACTTC.

This clone is classed as medium-sized. The chain recombines TRBV7-6 with TRBJ2-1, with 8 positions matching TRBD1. The V segment lost 2 bases and the J segment 8 bases; nucleotides outside the gene matches: 8. CDR3 length equals 15 residues. In germline, CDR1 is SGHVS, CDR2 FNYEAQ. This CDR3 is CASSLSQQGGDEQFF. The CDR3 DNA reads as TGTGCCAGCAGCTTATCCCAACAGGGGGGCGATGAGCAGTTCTTC.

DNA for the CDR3: TGTGCCAGCAGTCCGCGGCTGAACACCGGGGAGCTGTTTTTT. Protein product: CASSPRLNTGELFF. This chain links TRBV28 with TRBJ2-2; D remains unclear. Trimming shortened V by 5 bases and J by 1 base, and 8 bases separated the two germline ends. The CDR3 runs 14 residues. The germline gives CDR1 MDHEN, CDR2 SYDVKM.

The chain is built from TRBV25-1 and TRBJ2-7; 9 bases are a match to TRBD1. After removal of 8 bases from V and 7 bases from J, the junction contained 18 bases not matched to a gene. Germline V gives CDR1 MGHDK, CDR2 SYGVNS. The CDR3 sequence is 16 residues long. The CDR3 loop reads CASLPSGTGILYEQYF. CDR3 DNA sequence: TGTGCCAGCCTTCCCTCCGGGACAGGGATTTTGTATGAGCAGTACTTC.

The V call is TRBV7-8, the J call TRBJ2-7, with 12 bases aligning to TRBD1. The V gene end was trimmed by 5 bases and the J gene end by 6 bases; junction bases not matched to a gene: 5. CDR3 length equals 14 residues. From germline, CDR1 is SGHVS and CDR2 FQNEAQ. This CDR3 reads CASSGPGQGAEQYF. The DNA of the CDR3 is TGTGCCAGCAGCGGTCCGGGACAGGGGGCCGAGCAGTACTTC.

CDR3 amino acids: CAISESGPYEQYF. CDR3 bases: TGTGCCATCAGTGAGAGCGGCCCCTACGAGCAGTACTTC. V gene TRBV10-3 combines with J gene TRBJ2-7; D is possibly TRBD2 (5 bases). The V gene's germline CDR1 is ENHRY and CDR2 SYGVKD. CDR3 size: 13 residues. Trimming stripped 2 bases from V and 2 bases from J, with 7 bases between.

By share, this clone ranks as medium-sized. V usage is TRBV5-1 and J usage is TRBJ2-7, with a possible D match to TRBD1 (5 bases). The ends were cut back, 5 bases at V and 1 base at J, with 10 bases in the middle. CDR1 and CDR2 (germline): SGHRS, YFSETQ. The CDR3 is made up of 13 amino acids. The CDR3: CASRPPGSYEQYF. CDR3 nucleotides: TGCGCCAGCAGGCCTCCAGGGTCCTACGAGCAGTACTTC.

The CDR3 protein is CATLGAGTGELFF. CDR3 nucleotide sequence: TGTGCCACCCTGGGGGCAGGCACCGGGGAGCTGTTTTTT. This chain uses TRBV2 with TRBJ2-2; perhaps TRBD1 as D (6 bases). Germline V gives CDR1 SNHLY, CDR2 FYNNEI. The CDR3 covers 13 residues. The V and J ends lost 10 bases and 4 bases respectively, with 13 bases between them. Drawing the rest from reference TRBV2 and TRBJ2-2, the complete variable domain is EPEVTQTPSHQVTQMGQEVILRCVPISNHLYFYWYRQILGQKVEFLVSFYNNEISEKSEIFDDQFSVERPDGSNFTLKIRSTKLEDSAMYFCATLGAGTGELFFGEGSRLTVL.

This sequence joins TRBV27 and TRBJ2-7; TRBD2 agrees at 7 bases. The CDR3 has 15 amino acids. The junction had 14 bases not matched to a gene; V was cut back by 5 bases and J by 7 bases. Per germline, CDR1 MNHEY and CDR2 SMNVEV (reference sequence). The CDR3 region has the DNA TGTGCCAGCAGTGTAGGGGCCGGTGCGGGAGAGGAGCAGTACTTC. This translates into CASSVGAGAGEEQYF.

The chain carries TRBV4-3 and TRBJ1-2, with 9 bases that match TRBD1. CDR1 and CDR2 (germline): LGHNA, YSLEER. The V gene end was trimmed by 3 bases and the J gene end by 4 bases; junction bases not matched to a gene: 15. This CDR3 comprises 18 residues. CDR3 protein: CASSQGSSGTGSGYGYTF. Here the CDR3 DNA reads TGCGCCAGCAGCCAGGGCTCCTCCGGGACAGGGTCGGGCTATGGCTACACCTTC.